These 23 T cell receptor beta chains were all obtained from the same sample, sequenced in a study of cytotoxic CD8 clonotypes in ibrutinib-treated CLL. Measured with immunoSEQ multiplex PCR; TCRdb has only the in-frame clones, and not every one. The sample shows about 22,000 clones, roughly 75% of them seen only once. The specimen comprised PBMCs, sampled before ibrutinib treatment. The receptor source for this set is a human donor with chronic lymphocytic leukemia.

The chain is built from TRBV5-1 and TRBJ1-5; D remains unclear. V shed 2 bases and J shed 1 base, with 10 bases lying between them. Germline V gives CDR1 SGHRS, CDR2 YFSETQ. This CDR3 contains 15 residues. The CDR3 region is CASSFNFASNQPQHF. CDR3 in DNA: TGCGCCAGCAGCTTTAATTTTGCAAGCAATCAGCCCCAGCATTTT.

The CDR3 DNA sequence: TGCGCCAGCAGCTCCGACAGCACAGATACGCAGTATTTT. As protein: CASSSDSTDTQYF. The rearrangement uses TRBV5-1 and TRBJ2-3; D is undetermined. The V end lost 3 bases, the J end lost 0 bases, and 5 bases lay between the germline ends. The germline V gene has CDR1 SGHRS and CDR2 YFSETQ. This CDR3 spans 13 amino acids. The full variable domain, its missing parts supplied by reference TRBV5-1 and TRBJ2-3, is KAGVTQTPRYLIKTRGQQVTLSCSPISGHRSVSWYQQTPGQGLQFLFEYFSETQRNKGNFPGRFSGRQFSNSRSEMNVSTLELGDSALYLCASSSDSTDTQYFGPGTRLTVL.

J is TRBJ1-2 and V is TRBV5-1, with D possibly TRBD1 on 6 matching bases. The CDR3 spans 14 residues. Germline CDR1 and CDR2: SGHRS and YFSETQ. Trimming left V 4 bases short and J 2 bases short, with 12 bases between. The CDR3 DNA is TGCGCCAGCAGCATAGGACAGCCCAACTATGGCTACACCTTC. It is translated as CASSIGQPNYGYTF.

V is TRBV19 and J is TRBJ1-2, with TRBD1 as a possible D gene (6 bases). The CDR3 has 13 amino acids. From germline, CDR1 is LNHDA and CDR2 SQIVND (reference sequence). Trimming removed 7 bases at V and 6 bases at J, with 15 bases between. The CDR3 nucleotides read TGTGCCAGTAAAAGGTCGGCAGGGGATGGCTACACCTTC. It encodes CASKRSAGDGYTF.

The CDR3 coding sequence is TGCGCCAGCAGCAGGTCCCGGGACAGGGTCGGGGGCCAAGAGACCCAGTACTTC. Encoded protein: CASSRSRDRVGGQETQYF. The gene calls are TRBV5-1 and TRBJ2-5; TRBD1 matches 9 bases. Germline CDR1 and CDR2: SGHRS and YFSETQ. The CDR3 covers 18 residues. V trimming: 4 bases; J trimming: 1 base; junction bases outside the gene matches: 14.

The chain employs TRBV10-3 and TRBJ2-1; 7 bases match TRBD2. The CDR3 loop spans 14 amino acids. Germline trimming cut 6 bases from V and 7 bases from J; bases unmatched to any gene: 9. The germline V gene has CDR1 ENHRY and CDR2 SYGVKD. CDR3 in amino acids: CAIRESGKRNEQFF. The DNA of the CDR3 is TGTGCCATCAGGGAAAGCGGGAAGAGAAATGAGCAGTTCTTC.

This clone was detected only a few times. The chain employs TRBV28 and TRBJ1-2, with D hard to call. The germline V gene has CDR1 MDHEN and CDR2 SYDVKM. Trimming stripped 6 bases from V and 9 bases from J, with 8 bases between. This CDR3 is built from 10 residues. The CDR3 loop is CASRDLRYTF. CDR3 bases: TGTGCCAGCAGAGACCTACGCTACACCTTC.

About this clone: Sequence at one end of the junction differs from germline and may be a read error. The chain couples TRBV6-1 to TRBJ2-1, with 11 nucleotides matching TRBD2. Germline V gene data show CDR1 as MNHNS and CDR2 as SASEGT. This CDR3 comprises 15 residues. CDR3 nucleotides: TGTGCCATCAGTGTCCCGACTAGCGGGAAGAATGAGCAGTTCTTC. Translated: CAISVPTSGKNEQFF.

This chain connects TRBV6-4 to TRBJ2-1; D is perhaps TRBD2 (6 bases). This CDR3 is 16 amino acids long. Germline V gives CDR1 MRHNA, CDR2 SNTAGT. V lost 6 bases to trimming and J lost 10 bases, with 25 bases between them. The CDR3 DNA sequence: TGTGCCAGCAGCCGCCATAGCGGAATAGCAGCCGGGGAGCAGTTCTTC. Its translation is CASSRHSGIAAGEQFF.

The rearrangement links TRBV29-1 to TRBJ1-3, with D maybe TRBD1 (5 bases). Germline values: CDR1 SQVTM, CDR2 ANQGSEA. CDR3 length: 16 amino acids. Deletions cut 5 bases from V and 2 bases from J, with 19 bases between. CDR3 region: CSVHTRDGSPGNTIYF. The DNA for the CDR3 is TGCAGCGTTCACACAAGGGACGGCTCTCCTGGAAACACCATATATTTT.

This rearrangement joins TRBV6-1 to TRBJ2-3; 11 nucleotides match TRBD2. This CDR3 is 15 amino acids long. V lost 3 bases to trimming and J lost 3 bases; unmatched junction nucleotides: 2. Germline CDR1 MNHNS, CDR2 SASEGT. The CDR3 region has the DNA TGTGCCAGCAGTGAGACTAGCGGGACAACAGATACGCAGTATTTT. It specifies CASSETSGTTDTQYF.

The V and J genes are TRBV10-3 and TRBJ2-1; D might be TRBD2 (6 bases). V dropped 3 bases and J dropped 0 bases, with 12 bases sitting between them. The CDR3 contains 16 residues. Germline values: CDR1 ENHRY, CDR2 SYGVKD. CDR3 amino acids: CAISDRTTSSYNEQFF. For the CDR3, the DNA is TGTGCCATCAGTGATAGGACTACTAGCTCCTACAATGAGCAGTTCTTC.

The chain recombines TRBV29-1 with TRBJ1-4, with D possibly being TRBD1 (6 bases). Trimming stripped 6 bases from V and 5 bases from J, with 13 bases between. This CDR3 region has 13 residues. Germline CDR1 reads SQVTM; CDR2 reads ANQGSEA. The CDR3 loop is CSVNRDGNEKLFF. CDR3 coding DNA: TGCAGCGTAAACAGGGATGGGAATGAAAAACTGTTTTTT.

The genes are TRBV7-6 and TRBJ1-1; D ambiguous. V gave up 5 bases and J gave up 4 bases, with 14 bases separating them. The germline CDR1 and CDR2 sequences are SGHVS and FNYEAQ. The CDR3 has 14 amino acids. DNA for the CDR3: TGTGCCAGCAGCCCGAACGACCTAAGCACTGAAGCTTTCTTT. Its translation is CASSPNDLSTEAFF.

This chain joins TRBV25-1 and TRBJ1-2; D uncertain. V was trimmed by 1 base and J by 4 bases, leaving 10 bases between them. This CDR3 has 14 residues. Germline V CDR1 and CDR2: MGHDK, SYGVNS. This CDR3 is CASSEFIETYGYTF. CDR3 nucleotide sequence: TGTGCCAGCAGTGAATTTATAGAGACCTATGGCTACACCTTC.

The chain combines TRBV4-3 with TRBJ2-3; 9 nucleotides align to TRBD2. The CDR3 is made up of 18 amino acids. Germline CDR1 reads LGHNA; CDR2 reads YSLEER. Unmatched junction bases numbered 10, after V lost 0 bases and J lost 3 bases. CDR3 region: CASSQDRNSGSLTDTQYF. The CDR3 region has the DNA TGCGCCAGCAGCCAAGATAGGAATAGCGGGAGCCTTACAGATACGCAGTATTTT.

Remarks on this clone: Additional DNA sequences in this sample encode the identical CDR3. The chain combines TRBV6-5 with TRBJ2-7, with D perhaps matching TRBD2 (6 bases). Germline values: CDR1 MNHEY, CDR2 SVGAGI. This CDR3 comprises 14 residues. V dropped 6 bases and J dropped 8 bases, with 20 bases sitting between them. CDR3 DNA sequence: TGTGCCAGCAGCTTGAGCGGGCCGCTCCAAAAGCAGTACTTC. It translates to CASSLSGPLQKQYF.

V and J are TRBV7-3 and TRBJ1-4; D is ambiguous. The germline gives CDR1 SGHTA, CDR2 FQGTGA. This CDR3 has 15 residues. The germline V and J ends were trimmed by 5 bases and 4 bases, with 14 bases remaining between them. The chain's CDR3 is CASSPRAPFNEKLFF. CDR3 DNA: TGTGCCAGCAGCCCCCGGGCCCCCTTTAATGAAAAACTGTTTTTT.

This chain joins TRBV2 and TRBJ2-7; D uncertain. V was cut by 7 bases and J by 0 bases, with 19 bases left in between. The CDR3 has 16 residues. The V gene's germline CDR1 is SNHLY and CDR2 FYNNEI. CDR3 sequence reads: CASNYRAFTSSYEQYF. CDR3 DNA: TGTGCCAGCAACTACCGGGCTTTCACGAGCTCCTACGAGCAGTACTTC.

The CDR3 reads CASSLVDTATNEKLFF. CDR3 sequence (DNA): TGTGCCAGCTCACTGGTCGACACCGCAACTAATGAAAAACTGTTTTTT. This chain joins TRBV18 and TRBJ1-4; D unclear. The V gene lost 4 bases and the J gene lost 0 bases, with 12 bases spanning the gap. The CDR3 runs to 16 residues. CDR1 and CDR2 (germline): KGHSH, LQKENI.

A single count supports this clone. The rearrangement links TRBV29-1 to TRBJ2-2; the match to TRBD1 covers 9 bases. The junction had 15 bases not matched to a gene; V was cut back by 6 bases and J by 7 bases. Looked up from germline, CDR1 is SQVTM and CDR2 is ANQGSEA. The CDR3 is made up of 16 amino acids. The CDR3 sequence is CSVQLGQGDFSGELFF. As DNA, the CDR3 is TGCAGCGTACAACTGGGACAGGGAGATTTCAGCGGGGAGCTGTTTTTT.

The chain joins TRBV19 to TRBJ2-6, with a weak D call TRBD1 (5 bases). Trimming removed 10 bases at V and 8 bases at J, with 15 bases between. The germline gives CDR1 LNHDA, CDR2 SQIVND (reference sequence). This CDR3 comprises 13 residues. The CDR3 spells CATSQGKTNVLTF. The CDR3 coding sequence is TGTGCCACCTCCCAGGGAAAGACCAACGTCCTGACTTTC.

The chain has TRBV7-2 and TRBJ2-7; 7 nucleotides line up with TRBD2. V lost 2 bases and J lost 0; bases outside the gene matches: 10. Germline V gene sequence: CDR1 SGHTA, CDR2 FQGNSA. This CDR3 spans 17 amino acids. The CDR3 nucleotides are TGTGCCAGCAGCTTACGGGGTACCGGGACTACCTCCTACGAGCAGTACTTC. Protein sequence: CASSLRGTGTTSYEQYF.